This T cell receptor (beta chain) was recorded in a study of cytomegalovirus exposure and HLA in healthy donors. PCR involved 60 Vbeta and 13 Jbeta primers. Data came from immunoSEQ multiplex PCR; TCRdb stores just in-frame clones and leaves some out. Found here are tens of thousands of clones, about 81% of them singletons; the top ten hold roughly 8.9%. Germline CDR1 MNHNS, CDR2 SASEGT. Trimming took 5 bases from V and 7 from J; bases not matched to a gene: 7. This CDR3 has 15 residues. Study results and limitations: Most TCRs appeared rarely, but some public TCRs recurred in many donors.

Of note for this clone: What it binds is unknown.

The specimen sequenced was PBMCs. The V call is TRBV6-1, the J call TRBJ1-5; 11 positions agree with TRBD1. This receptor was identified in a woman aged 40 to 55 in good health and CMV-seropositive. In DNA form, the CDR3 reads TGTGCCAGCAGTCGGGGACAGGGGGTCGAACAGCCCCAGCATTTT. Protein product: CASSRGQGVEQPQHF.